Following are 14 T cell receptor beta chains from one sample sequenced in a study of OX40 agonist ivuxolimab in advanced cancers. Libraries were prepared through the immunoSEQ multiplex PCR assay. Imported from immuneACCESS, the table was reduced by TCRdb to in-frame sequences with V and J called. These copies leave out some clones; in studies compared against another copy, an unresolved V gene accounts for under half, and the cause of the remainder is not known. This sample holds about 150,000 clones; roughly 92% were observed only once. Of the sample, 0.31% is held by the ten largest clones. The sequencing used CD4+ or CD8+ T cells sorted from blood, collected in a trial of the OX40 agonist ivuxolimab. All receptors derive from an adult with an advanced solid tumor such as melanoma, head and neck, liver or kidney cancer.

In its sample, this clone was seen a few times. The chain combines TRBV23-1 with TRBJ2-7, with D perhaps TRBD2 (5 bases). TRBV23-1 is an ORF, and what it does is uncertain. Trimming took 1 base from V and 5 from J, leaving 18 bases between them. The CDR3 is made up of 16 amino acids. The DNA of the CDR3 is TGCGCCAGCAGTCAATTCAATTTGGGAACGGAGGACGAGCAGTACTTC. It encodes CASSQFNLGTEDEQYF.

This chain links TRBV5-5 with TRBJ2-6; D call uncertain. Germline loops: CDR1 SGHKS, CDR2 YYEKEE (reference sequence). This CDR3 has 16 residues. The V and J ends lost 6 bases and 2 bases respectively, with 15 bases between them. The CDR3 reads CASTLRRGAGANVLTF. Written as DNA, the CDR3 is TGTGCCAGCACCCTTAGGAGAGGTGCTGGGGCCAACGTCCTGACTTTC.

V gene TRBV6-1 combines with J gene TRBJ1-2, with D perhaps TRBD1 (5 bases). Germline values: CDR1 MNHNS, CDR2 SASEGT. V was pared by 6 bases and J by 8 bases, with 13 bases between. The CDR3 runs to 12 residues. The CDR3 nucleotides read TGTGCCAGCAGCCTCAGGGTTTTAGGCTACACCTTC. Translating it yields CASSLRVLGYTF.

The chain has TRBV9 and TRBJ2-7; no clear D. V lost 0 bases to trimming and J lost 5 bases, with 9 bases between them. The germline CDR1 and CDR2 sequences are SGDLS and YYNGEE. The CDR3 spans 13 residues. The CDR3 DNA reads TGTGCCAGCAGCGTAGAGGCACGGGACGAGCAGTACTTC. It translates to CASSVEARDEQYF.

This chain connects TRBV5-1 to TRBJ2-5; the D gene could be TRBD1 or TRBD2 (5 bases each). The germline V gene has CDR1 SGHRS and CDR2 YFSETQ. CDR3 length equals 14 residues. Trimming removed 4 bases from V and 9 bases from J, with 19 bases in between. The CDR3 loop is CASSRDGGAPAQYF. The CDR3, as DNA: TGCGCCAGCAGCCGGGACGGTGGGGCTCCGGCCCAGTACTTC.

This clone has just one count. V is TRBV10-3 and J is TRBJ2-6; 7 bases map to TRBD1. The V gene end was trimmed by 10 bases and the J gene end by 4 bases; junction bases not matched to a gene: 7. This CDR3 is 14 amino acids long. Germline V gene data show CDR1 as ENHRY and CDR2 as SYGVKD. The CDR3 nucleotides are TGTGCCACGATACAGGGGTCCGGGGCCAACGTCCTGACTTTC. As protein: CATIQGSGANVLTF.

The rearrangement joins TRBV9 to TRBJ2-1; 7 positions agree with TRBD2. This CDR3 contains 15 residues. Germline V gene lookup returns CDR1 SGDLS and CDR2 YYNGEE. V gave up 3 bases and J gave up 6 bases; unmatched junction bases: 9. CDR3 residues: CASSGPRGGSNEQFF. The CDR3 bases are TGTGCCAGCAGCGGACCGCGGGGAGGGTCCAATGAGCAGTTCTTC.

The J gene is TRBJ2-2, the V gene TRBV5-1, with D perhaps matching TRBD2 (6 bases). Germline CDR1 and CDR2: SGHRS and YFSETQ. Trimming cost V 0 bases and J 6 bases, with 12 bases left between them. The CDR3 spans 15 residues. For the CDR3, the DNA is TGCGCCAGCAGCTTGGAACGGGGGAAGGCCGGGGAGCTGTTTTTT. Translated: CASSLERGKAGELFF.

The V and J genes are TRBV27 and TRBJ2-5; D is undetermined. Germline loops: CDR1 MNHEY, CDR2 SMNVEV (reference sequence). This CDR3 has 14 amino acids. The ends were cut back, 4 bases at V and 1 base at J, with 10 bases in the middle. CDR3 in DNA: TGTGCCAGCAGTTCCAGACTGAGCCAAGAGACCCAGTACTTC. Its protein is CASSSRLSQETQYF.

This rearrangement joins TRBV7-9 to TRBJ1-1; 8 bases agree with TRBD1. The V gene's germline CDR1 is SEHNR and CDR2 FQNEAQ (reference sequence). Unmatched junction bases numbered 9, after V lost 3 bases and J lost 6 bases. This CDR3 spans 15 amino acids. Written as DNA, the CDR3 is TGTGCCAGCAGCTTTCCCCCCGGGACAGGACCTGAAGCTTTCTTT. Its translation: CASSFPPGTGPEAFF.

The CDR3 coding sequence is TGCGCCAGCAGCCACGGGATTACCTACGAGCAGTACTTC. This translates into CASSHGITYEQYF. The chain joins TRBV4-1 to TRBJ2-7; maybe TRBD2 (5 bases). Looked up from germline, CDR1 is MGHRA and CDR2 is YSYEKL. The CDR3 totals 13 residues. V lost 3 bases and J lost 2, with 8 bases in between.

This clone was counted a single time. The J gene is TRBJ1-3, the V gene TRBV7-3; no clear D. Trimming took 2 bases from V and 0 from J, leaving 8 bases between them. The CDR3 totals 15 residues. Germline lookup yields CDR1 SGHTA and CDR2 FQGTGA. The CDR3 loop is CASSLEGNSGNTIYF. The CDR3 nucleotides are TGTGCCAGCAGCTTAGAGGGTAACTCTGGAAACACCATATATTTT.

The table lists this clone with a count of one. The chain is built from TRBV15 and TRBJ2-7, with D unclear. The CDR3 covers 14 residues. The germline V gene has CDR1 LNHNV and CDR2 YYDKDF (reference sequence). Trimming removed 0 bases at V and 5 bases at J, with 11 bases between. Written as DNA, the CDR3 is TGTGCCACCAGCAGAGATAGGAAGAGGAACGAGCAGTACTTC. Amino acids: CATSRDRKRNEQYF.

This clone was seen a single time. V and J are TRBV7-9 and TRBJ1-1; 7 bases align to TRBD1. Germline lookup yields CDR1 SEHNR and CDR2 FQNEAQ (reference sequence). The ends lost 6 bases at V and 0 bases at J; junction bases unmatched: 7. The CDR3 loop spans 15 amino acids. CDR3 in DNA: TGTGCCAGCAGTAAGCGGGACAGCATGAACACTGAAGCTTTCTTT. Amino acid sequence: CASSKRDSMNTEAFF.